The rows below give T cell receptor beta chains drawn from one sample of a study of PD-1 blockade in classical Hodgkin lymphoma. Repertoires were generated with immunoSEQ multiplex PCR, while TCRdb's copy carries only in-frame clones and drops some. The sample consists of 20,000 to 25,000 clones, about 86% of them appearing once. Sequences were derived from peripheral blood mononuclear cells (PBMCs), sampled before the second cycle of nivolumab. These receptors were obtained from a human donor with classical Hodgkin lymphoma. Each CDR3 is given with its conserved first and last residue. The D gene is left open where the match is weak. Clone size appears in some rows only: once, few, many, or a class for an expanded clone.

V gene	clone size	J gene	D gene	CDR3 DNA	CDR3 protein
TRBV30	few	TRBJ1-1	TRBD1	TGTGCCTGGAAGGCCCTTGACGGGACAGGTGCGGAGACTGAAGCTTTCTTT	CAWKALDGTGAETEAFF
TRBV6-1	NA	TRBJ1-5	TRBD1	TGTGCCAGCAGGACAGGGGCTTTCAATCAGCCCCAGCATTTT	CASRTGAFNQPQHF
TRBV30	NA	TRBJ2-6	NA	TGTGCCTGGTCCGCGGGGCGTCAAAGTCGGGCCAACGTCCTGACTTTC	CAWSAGRQSRANVLTF
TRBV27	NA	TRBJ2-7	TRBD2	TGTGCCAGCAGTTTAGAAGGTCCAGCGGGGGGTTCCTACGAGCAGTACTTC	CASSLEGPAGGSYEQYF
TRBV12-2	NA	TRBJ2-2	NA	TGTGCAAGTCGCTTAACCGGCGTGAGAAGCCGGGGATCGGACACCGGGGAGCTGTTTTTT	CASRLTGVRSRGSDTGELFF
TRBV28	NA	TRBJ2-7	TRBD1	TGTGCCAGCACCCCAGGGGGCTACTACGAGCAGTACTTC	CASTPGGYYEQYF
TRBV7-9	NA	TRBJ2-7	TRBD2	TGTGCCAGCAGCCTTAGCGGGGCCCCGCCTGAGCAGTACTTC	CASSLSGAPPEQYF
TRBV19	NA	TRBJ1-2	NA	TGTGCCAGTCGACGGGGTGACTATGGCTACACCTTC	CASRRGDYGYTF
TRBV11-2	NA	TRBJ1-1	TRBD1	TGTGCCAGCAGCCCGGACAGGCTGAACACTGAAGCTTTCTTT	CASSPDRLNTEAFF
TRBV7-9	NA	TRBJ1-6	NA	TGTGCCAGCAGCTTTGGACCCTCACCCCTCCACTTT	CASSFGPSPLHF
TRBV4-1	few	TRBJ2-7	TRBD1	TGCGCCAGCAGCCAAGAACCGGACAGGGGGAACTACGAGCAGTACTTC	CASSQEPDRGNYEQYF
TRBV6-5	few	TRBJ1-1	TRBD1	TGTGCCAGCAGGGCCGGGACAGGGGGCACTGAAGCTTTCTTT	CASRAGTGGTEAFF
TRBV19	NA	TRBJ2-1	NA	TGTGCCAGTAGTAGGAGACAGGCCCACAATGAGCAGTTCTTC	CASSRRQAHNEQFF
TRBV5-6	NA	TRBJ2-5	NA	TGTGCCAGCAGCTTGGGGACTACCCCCAGTGCGACCCAGTACTTC	CASSLGTTPSATQYF
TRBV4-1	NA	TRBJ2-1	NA	TGCGCCAGCAGCCGAGGGGGCGGGGGGTTCTACAATGAGCAGTTCTTC	CASSRGGGGFYNEQFF
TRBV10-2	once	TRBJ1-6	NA	TGCGCCAGCAATAAGGCGGGGAGCTCCTATAATTCACCCCTCCACTTT	CASNKAGSSYNSPLHF
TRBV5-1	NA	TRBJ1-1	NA	TGCGCCAGCAGCTTGGATACGCCGCACACTGAAGCTTTCTTT	CASSLDTPHTEAFF
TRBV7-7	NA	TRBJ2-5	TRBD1	TGTGCCAGCAGCCGAACAGGGGGAAGCGAGACCCAGTACTTC	CASSRTGGSETQYF
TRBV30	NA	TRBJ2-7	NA	TGTGCCTGGGACCAATCCTACGAGCAGTACTTC	CAWDQSYEQYF
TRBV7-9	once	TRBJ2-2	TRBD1	TGTGCCAGCAGCCTAGGACAGGGGTCCCCCGGGGAGCTGTTTTTT	CASSLGQGSPGELFF
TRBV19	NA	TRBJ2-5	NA	TGTGCCAGTAGTATCGTGCAGGGGGGGACCCAGTACTTC	CASSIVQGGTQYF
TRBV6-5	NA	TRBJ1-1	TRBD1	TGTGCCAGCAGTAAGCGCAGGGGGACCACTGAAGCTTTCTTT	CASSKRRGTTEAFF
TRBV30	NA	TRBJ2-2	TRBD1	TGTGCCTGGAGTCGGGACAGCCCCTGGGGCACCGGGGAGCTGTTTTTT	CAWSRDSPWGTGELFF
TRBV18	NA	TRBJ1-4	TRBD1	TGTGCCAGCTCGCCGAAAGACAGGGGGCGTGAAAAACTGTTTTTT	CASSPKDRGREKLFF
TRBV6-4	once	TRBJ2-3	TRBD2	TGTGCCAGCAGTGAAGTAGCGGGGGGGCTGGATACGCAGTATTTT	CASSEVAGGLDTQYF
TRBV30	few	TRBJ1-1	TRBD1	TGTGCCTGGAGTGCACGGGACAGGGGGGAAACTGAAGCTTTCTTT	CAWSARDRGETEAFF
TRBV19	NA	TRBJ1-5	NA	TGTGCCAGTCTCCGCACGTCTGGGGATAGCAGTCAGCCCCAGCATTTT	CASLRTSGDSSQPQHF
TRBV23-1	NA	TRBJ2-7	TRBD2	TGCGCCAGCAGTCAATCGGAAGCGGGAGTTTCCTACGAGCAGTACTTC	CASSQSEAGVSYEQYF
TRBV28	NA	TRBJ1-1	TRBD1	TGTGCCAGCAGTTGGACAGGGGTGAACACTGAAGCTTTCTTT	CASSWTGVNTEAFF
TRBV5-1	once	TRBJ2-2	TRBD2	TGCGCCAGCAGCTCCCGACTTGCGGGAGGGTTCGCGAACACCGGGGAGCTGTTTTTT	CASSSRLAGGFANTGELFF
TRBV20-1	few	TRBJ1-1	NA	TGCAGTGCCGCAAATATTGAAGCTTTCTTT	CSAANIEAFF
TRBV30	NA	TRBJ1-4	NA	TGTGCCTGGAGACCGACAGGATATAATGAAAAACTGTTTTTT	CAWRPTGYNEKLFF
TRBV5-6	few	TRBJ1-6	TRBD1	TGTGCCAGCAGCAAACGACAGGGGGCGAGTTCACCCCTCCACTTT	CASSKRQGASSPLHF
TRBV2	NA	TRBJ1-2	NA	TGTGCCAGCAGTGTAACAGGTTATGGCTACACCTTC	CASSVTGYGYTF
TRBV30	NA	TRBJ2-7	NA	TGTGCCTGGAGACTACACCGTGCGGACGAGCAGTACTTC	CAWRLHRADEQYF
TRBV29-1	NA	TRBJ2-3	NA	TGCAGCGTTGAAGATGGAGTAGTCGCAGATACGCAGTATTTT	CSVEDGVVADTQYF
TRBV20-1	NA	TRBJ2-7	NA	TGCAGTGCTAGCGATCACGAGCAGTACTTC	CSASDHEQYF
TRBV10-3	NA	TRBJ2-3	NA	TGTGCCATCAAAGCGGTGGGGACAGATACGCAGTATTTT	CAIKAVGTDTQYF
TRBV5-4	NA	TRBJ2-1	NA	TGTGCCAGCAGCTTGCGACAGACGGACAATGAGCAGTTCTTC	CASSLRQTDNEQFF
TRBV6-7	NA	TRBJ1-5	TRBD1	TGTGCCAGCAGTGACTGGGACAGTCATCAGCCCCAGCATTTT	CASSDWDSHQPQHF
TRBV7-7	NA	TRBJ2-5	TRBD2	TGTGCTAGCAGCGGGACTAGCGCCGAGACCCAGTACTTC	CASSGTSAETQYF
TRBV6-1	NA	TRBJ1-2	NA	TGTGCCAGCAGTGAAGCGGGGGTCTATGGCTACACCTTC	CASSEAGVYGYTF
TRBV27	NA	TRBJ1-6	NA	TGTGCCAGCAGTTTCGTCAATTCACCCCTCCACTTT	CASSFVNSPLHF
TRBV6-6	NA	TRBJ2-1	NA	TGTGCCAGCATCCTGGGCGGGGTTTACAATGAGCAGTTCTTC	CASILGGVYNEQFF
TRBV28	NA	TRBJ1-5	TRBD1	TGTGCCAGCAGTTGGGACAGGGAATATAGCAATCAGCCCCAGCATTTT	CASSWDREYSNQPQHF
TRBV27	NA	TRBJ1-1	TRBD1	TGTGCCAGCAGACCCGGACAGGGTAGCGAAGCTTTCTTT	CASRPGQGSEAFF
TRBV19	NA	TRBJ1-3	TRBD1	TGTGCCAGTAGTAAACAGGGGGCGAATGGAAACACCATATATTTT	CASSKQGANGNTIYF
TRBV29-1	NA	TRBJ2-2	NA	TGCAGCGTTGAAGATCAGGGATACACCGGGGAGCTGTTTTTT	CSVEDQGYTGELFF
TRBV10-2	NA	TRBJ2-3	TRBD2	TGCGCCAGCACGACTAGCGGGAGTGCAGATACGCAGTATTTT	CASTTSGSADTQYF
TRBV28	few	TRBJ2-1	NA	TGTGCCAGCATTGGGGCGCAGGGGGGGACTATGGACTACAATGAGCAGTTCTTC	CASIGAQGGTMDYNEQFF
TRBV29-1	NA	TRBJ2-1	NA	TGCAGCGCACCGCCGACTAGGGGGATGGGAAATGAGCAGTTCTTC	CSAPPTRGMGNEQFF